This record covers a single T cell receptor (beta chain). A multiplex PCR was run with 60 Vbeta primers and 13 Jbeta primers. Assay used: immunoSEQ multiplex PCR; TCRdb lists only in-frame clones, some missing. The sample yields over 100,000 clones, of which the top ten take up roughly 1.7%. These data originate in a study of cytomegalovirus exposure and HLA in healthy donors. Germline V gene sequence: CDR1 SGHDT, CDR2 YYEEEE. With V trimmed by 2 bases and J by 3 bases, 2 bases remained unmatched. This CDR3 spans 15 amino acids. The sequence was obtained from a woman aged 40 to 49 in good health and CMV-seropositive. The sequencing input was PBMCs. The chain uses TRBV5-6 and TRBJ2-2, with TRBD1 matching 9 bases. CDR3: CASSLGTGYTGELFF. The CDR3 DNA reads TGTGCCAGCAGCTTAGGGACAGGGTACACCGGGGAGCTGTTTTTT.